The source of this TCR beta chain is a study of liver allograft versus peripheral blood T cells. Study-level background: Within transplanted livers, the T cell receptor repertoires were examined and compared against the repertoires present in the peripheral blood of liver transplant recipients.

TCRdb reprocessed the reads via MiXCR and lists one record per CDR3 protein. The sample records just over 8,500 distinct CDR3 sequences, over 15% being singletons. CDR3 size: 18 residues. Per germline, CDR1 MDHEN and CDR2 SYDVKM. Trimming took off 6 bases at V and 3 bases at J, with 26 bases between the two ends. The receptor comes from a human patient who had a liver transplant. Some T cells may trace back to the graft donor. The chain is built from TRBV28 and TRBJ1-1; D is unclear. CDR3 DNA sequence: TGTGCCAGCAGCCAACTTACCCGGACTACCCTTACTTACACTGAAGCTTTCTTT. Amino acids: CASSQLTRTTLTYTEAFF.